The 23 T cell receptor beta chains listed next were all sequenced from one sample in a study of cytomegalovirus exposure and HLA in healthy donors. 60 Vbeta and 13 Jbeta primers were used in PCR. TCRdb keeps only in-frame clones here, not all; method: immunoSEQ multiplex PCR. The repertoire has about 100,000 clones, around 76% of them found once; the top ten carry 7% to 9%. The sample was PBMCs. The receptors were sampled from a man aged 35 to 55 in good health and CMV-seropositive.

The chain is built from TRBV27 and TRBJ2-2; 12 positions agree with TRBD2. V lost 8 bases and J lost 5; bases outside the gene matches: 12. This CDR3 contains 17 residues. Germline assignment: CDR1 MNHEY and CDR2 SMNVEV (reference sequence). The CDR3 reads CASGSVLAGGGTGELFF. The CDR3 DNA follows: TGTGCCAGCGGATCGGTGCTAGCGGGGGGGGGAACCGGGGAGCTGTTTTTT.

This sequence joins TRBV4-1 and TRBJ2-2; TRBD1 matches 10 bases. The CDR3 is 15 residues long. Germline V CDR1 and CDR2: MGHRA, YSYEKL. After removal of 5 bases from V and 5 bases from J, the junction contained 5 bases not matched to a gene. The CDR3 sequence is CASSGRTGGTGELFF. Written as DNA, the CDR3 is TGCGCCAGCAGCGGACGGACAGGGGGAACCGGGGAGCTGTTTTTT.

CDR3 nucleotide sequence: TGTGCCAGCAGACCGGGACAGGGGTCCACCGGGGAGCTGTTTTTT. Its translation is CASRPGQGSTGELFF. This chain joins TRBV6-1 and TRBJ2-2; 10 bases are shared with TRBD1. Looked up from germline, CDR1 is MNHNS and CDR2 is SASEGT. The CDR3 spans 15 residues. With V trimmed by 6 bases and J by 4 bases, 5 bases remained unmatched.

This clone came up once. This chain connects TRBV27 to TRBJ2-7, with D maybe TRBD2 (5 bases). CDR3 size: 14 residues. Germline values: CDR1 MNHEY, CDR2 SMNVEV (reference sequence). The V gene lost 3 bases and the J gene lost 4 bases, with 13 bases spanning the gap. The CDR3 nucleotides read TGTGCCAGCAGTTTCCGGGGTCCTGAGTACGAGCAGTACTTC. Its protein is CASSFRGPEYEQYF.

The chain carries TRBV18 and TRBJ2-3, with D maybe TRBD2 (6 bases). This CDR3 has 16 residues. Germline V gene data show CDR1 as KGHSH and CDR2 as LQKENI. V gave up 1 base and J gave up 0 bases, with 11 bases separating them. In DNA, the CDR3 is TGTGCCAGCTCACCACTAGCGGTGACTAGCACAGATACGCAGTATTTT. Amino acids: CASSPLAVTSTDTQYF.

The chain links TRBV27 to TRBJ2-1; 8 bases line up with TRBD2. Germline CDR1 is MNHEY and CDR2 is SMNVEV (reference sequence). V lost 3 bases and J lost 5; bases outside the gene matches: 9. The CDR3 loop spans 16 amino acids. The CDR3, as DNA: TGTGCCAGCAGTTTCCTCGGACTAGCAGATGACAATGAGCAGTTCTTC. Translated: CASSFLGLADDNEQFF.

The rearrangement links TRBV7-6 to TRBJ2-3; 9 bases map to TRBD1. The CDR3 loop spans 18 amino acids. Per germline, CDR1 SGHVS and CDR2 FNYEAQ. The trim removed 5 bases at V and 2 bases at J, leaving 14 bases unmatched. CDR3 nucleotides: TGTGCCAGCAGCCCCCAATCGGGACAGGGTTCCCCCACAGATACGCAGTATTTT. Protein product: CASSPQSGQGSPTDTQYF.

The rearrangement joins TRBV19 to TRBJ1-1; weak D call: TRBD1 (6 bases). Germline V gene data show CDR1 as LNHDA and CDR2 as SQIVND (reference sequence). V dropped 3 bases and J dropped 3 bases, with 17 bases sitting between them. This CDR3 region has 16 residues. This chain's CDR3 is CASSILGAAGYTEAFF. The DNA of the CDR3 is TGTGCCAGTAGTATCTTGGGGGCAGCTGGGTACACTGAAGCTTTCTTT.

This clone was seen only once. The V call is TRBV5-4, the J call TRBJ2-3, with TRBD2 as a possible D gene (5 bases). V lost 4 bases, J lost 6 bases, and 9 bases lay in between. Germline CDR1 is SGHNT and CDR2 is YYREEE (reference sequence). The CDR3 has 12 residues. CDR3 nucleotides: TGTGCCAGCAGCCCCCGAGGGGATACGCAGTATTTT. Its protein is CASSPRGDTQYF.

The V gene is TRBV4-1, the J gene TRBJ2-7; maybe TRBD2 (5 bases). The V gene lost 3 bases and the J gene lost 0 bases, with 15 bases spanning the gap. CDR1 and CDR2 from the germline V gene are MGHRA and YSYEKL. The CDR3 runs 16 residues. The CDR3 sequence: CASSQNPGMSSYEQYF. As DNA, the CDR3 is TGCGCCAGCAGCCAGAACCCGGGGATGAGCTCCTACGAGCAGTACTTC.

CDR3 sequence (DNA): TGCAGCGTCACAGGGGGCTGGGGTCAGCCCCAGCATTTT. Its translation is CSVTGGWGQPQHF. This chain links TRBV29-1 with TRBJ1-5; 9 bases align to TRBD1. The CDR3 extends over 13 amino acids. Germline V CDR1 and CDR2: SQVTM, ANQGSEA. Trimming cost V 6 bases and J 6 bases; bases outside gene matches: 6.

This chain links TRBV9 with TRBJ2-1; 8 nucleotides align to TRBD1. Germline assignment: CDR1 SGDLS and CDR2 YYNGEE. The CDR3 length is 16 residues. The trim removed 1 base at V and 4 bases at J, leaving 7 bases unmatched. The chain's CDR3 is CASSVSGDRFYNEQFF. DNA for the CDR3: TGTGCCAGCAGCGTAAGTGGGGACAGGTTTTACAATGAGCAGTTCTTC.

V usage is TRBV27 and J usage is TRBJ2-7; 9 positions agree with TRBD1. Trimming took 3 bases from V and 6 from J; bases not matched to a gene: 6. CDR3 length: 14 residues. Germline V gene data show CDR1 as MNHEY and CDR2 as SMNVEV (reference sequence). CDR3 in amino acids: CASSFLQGASEQYF. DNA for the CDR3: TGTGCCAGCAGTTTCCTACAGGGGGCGAGCGAGCAGTACTTC.

V gene TRBV5-5 combines with J gene TRBJ1-1, with D possibly TRBD1 on 5 matching bases. Germline lookup yields CDR1 SGHKS and CDR2 YYEKEE (reference sequence). Trimming pared 0 bases from V and 4 bases from J, leaving 13 bases between. The CDR3 covers 15 residues. CDR3 in amino acids: CASSLVTGGVTEAFF. The CDR3 nucleotides are TGTGCCAGCAGCTTGGTAACGGGGGGGGTCACTGAAGCTTTCTTT.

The chain links TRBV23-1 to TRBJ2-1, with 15 positions matching TRBD2. TRBV23-1 falls under the ORF class, with uncertain function. With 0 bases clipped from V and 5 bases from J, the junction kept 23 bases outside the gene matches. There are 24 residues in the CDR3. Here the CDR3 reads CASSQSPGKMIGLAGGPGDNEQFF. DNA for the CDR3: TGCGCCAGCAGTCAATCGCCCGGTAAAATGATTGGACTAGCGGGGGGGCCAGGGGACAATGAGCAGTTCTTC.

V gene TRBV12-5 combines with J gene TRBJ2-7; D is possibly TRBD1 (5 bases). Trimming removed 2 bases at V and 9 bases at J, with 14 bases between. The CDR3 contains 13 residues. Germline V lookup: CDR1 LGHNT, CDR2 FRNRAP. DNA for the CDR3: TGTGCTAGTGGTTTGTCAACTCAGGGTGTGCAGTACTTC. Protein: CASGLSTQGVQYF.

The chain carries TRBV5-6 and TRBJ2-5, with D unresolved. Germline V gene data show CDR1 as SGHDT and CDR2 as YYEEEE. V was trimmed by 0 bases and J by 5 bases, leaving 14 bases between them. CDR3 length: 15 amino acids. The DNA for the CDR3 is TGTGCCAGCAGCTTGGAGTATAGCCTCAGTGAGACCCAGTACTTC. Residues: CASSLEYSLSETQYF. Based on the CDR3 plus reference TRBV5-6 and TRBJ2-5, the full variable domain is DAGVTQSPTHLIKTRGQQVTLRCSPKSGHDTVSWYQQALGQGPQFIFQYYEEEERQRGNFPDRFSGHQFPNYSSELNVNALLLGDSALYLCASSLEYSLSETQYFGPGTRLLVL.

This chain joins TRBV19 and TRBJ2-1; no definite D call. The V end was cut by 7 bases, the J end by 10 bases, with 17 bases between. The CDR3 length is 13 residues. Germline V gene lookup returns CDR1 LNHDA and CDR2 SQIVND (reference sequence). Written as DNA, the CDR3 is TGTGCCAGTATCACCCCGACCCCGAGGGAGCAGTTCTTC. It is translated as CASITPTPREQFF.

The J gene is TRBJ2-7, the V gene TRBV28; 11 nucleotides match TRBD1. The CDR3 has 15 residues. CDR1 MDHEN and CDR2 SYDVKM come from the germline V gene. Germline trimming cut 6 bases from V and 4 bases from J; bases unmatched to any gene: 8. In nucleotides, the CDR3 is TGTGCCAGCAGATCACCCGGGACAGGGGGTTACGAGCAGTACTTC. It yields the protein CASRSPGTGGYEQYF.

The chain carries TRBV28 and TRBJ2-7, with D perhaps TRBD1 (7 bases). CDR1 is MDHEN, CDR2 SYDVKM, per germline. Trimming removed 2 bases from V and 9 bases from J, with 26 bases in between. The CDR3 covers 17 residues. CDR3 coding DNA: TGTGCCAGCAGTTTACCAAGAGGACAGGACTACTCCATGGGGCAGTACTTC. Encoded protein: CASSLPRGQDYSMGQYF.

A single count supports this clone. V is TRBV4-3 and J is TRBJ2-1; 7 bases agree with TRBD2. The CDR3 runs to 15 residues. Germline lookup yields CDR1 LGHNA and CDR2 YSLEER. The V and J ends lost 1 base and 9 bases, in that order; junction bases with no gene match: 9. Here the CDR3 reads CASSQGGGVSAEQFF. DNA for the CDR3: TGCGCCAGCAGCCAAGGGGGAGGGGTTAGTGCTGAGCAGTTCTTC.

The rearrangement joins TRBV2 to TRBJ2-5; 8 bases map to TRBD1. The CDR3 has 11 amino acids. The germline CDR1 and CDR2 sequences are SNHLY and FYNNEI. The V and J ends lost 4 bases and 9 bases, in that order; junction bases with no gene match: 1. The CDR3, as DNA: TGTGCCAGCAGTGGACAGGGGTCCCAGTACTTC. It translates to CASSGQGSQYF.

CDR3 protein: CASSWKGDQETQYF. The CDR3 bases are TGCGCCAGCAGCTGGAAGGGGGATCAAGAGACCCAGTACTTC. The genes are TRBV5-1 and TRBJ2-5, with D possibly being TRBD1 (6 bases). The germline V gene encodes CDR1 SGHRS and CDR2 YFSETQ. The CDR3 extends over 14 amino acids. Trimming left V 3 bases short and J 2 bases short, with 11 bases between.